The sequence of this TCR beta chain was determined in a study of cytomegalovirus exposure and HLA in healthy donors. This clone was detected a few times. Antigen: not known. The PCR ran on 60 Vbeta and 13 Jbeta primers. Using immunoSEQ multiplex PCR, the repertoire was profiled, and TCRdb retains in-frame clones only, with some absent. Seen here are 95,000 to 100,000 clones, around 74% observed once, and the top ten hold 1.9%. Study-wide points: Researchers reported from a later analysis that most CMV-associated TCR beta chains appeared HLA-restricted. In an earlier analysis, about 90% or about 30%: the productive usage of most TCR beta V segments.

V shed 2 bases and J shed 9 bases, with 5 bases lying between them. Germline V CDR1 and CDR2: SQVTM, ANQGSEA. This CDR3 has 11 residues. This TCR was sampled from a woman aged 40-49 years in good health and CMV-seronegative. The V and J genes are TRBV29-1 and TRBJ2-6; D is uncertain. Material: PBMCs. CDR3 sequence (DNA): TGCAGCGTTGAAAGCGACAACGTCCTGACTTTC. Amino acids: CSVESDNVLTF.